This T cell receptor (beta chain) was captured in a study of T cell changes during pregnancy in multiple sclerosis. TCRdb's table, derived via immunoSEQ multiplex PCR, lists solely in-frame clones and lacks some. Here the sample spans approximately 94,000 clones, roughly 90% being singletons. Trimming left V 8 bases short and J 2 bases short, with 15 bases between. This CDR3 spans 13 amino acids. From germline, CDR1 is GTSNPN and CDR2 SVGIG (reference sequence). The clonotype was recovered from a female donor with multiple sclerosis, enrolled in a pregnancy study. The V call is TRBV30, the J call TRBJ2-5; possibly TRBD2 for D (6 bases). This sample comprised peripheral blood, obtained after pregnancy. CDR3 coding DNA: TGTGCCGGCAACCGGGACTTACAAGAGACCCAGTACTTC. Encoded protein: CAGNRDLQETQYF.